The 2 T cell receptor beta chains below were found in one sample sequenced in a study of blood T cell repertoires in COVID-19. This table comes from immunoSEQ multiplex PCR, and its TCRdb copy is limited to in-frame clones, with some not included. The repertoire holds more than 100,000 clones, roughly 84% seen once, with about 17% in the top ten. What was sequenced was peripheral blood. The source is a woman older than 75 with acute or convalescent COVID-19.

The chain employs TRBV4-1 and TRBJ1-1; D is undetermined. V was trimmed by 1 base and J by 1 base, leaving 7 bases between them. CDR1 is MGHRA, CDR2 YSYEKL, per germline. The CDR3 is 14 amino acids. CDR3 DNA sequence: TGCGCCAGCAGCCAAGGGCCGCCGAACACTGAAGCTTTCTTT. This translates into CASSQGPPNTEAFF.

The chain uses TRBV7-2 and TRBJ1-5, with 9 nucleotides matching TRBD1. The CDR3 contains 15 residues. Trimming removed 2 bases from V and 2 bases from J; junction bases left unmatched: 1. In germline, CDR1 is SGHTA, CDR2 FQGNSA. CDR3 DNA: TGTGCCAGCAGCTTAAGGGACAGGGGCAATCAGCCCCAGCATTTT. It is translated as CASSLRDRGNQPQHF.